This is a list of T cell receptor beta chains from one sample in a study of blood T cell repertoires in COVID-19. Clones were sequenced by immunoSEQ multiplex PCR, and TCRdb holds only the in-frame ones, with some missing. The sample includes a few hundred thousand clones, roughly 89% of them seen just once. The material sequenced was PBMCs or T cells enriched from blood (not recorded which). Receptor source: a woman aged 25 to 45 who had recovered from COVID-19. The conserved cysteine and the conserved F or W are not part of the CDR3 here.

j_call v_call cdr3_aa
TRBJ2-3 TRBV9 ASSPTSGLTETQY
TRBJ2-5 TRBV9 ASSRGDYQETQY
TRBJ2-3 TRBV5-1 ASSLVLAGFTDTQY
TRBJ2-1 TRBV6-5 ASSRGQILYNEQF
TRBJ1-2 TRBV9 ASSVTGDVTGFEGYT
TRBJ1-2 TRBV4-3 ASSQERGYYGYT
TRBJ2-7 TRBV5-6 ASSPGQGAYEQY
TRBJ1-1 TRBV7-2 ASSLSGQGNTEAF
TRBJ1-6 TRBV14 ASSQVQGDNSPLH
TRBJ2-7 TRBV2 ASSEFSSGTYEQY
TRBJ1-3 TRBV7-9 ASSDPGTGGNTIY
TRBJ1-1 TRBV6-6 ASSYFGQPEAF
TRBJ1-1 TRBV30 AGDRGGTEAF
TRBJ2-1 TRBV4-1 ASSQTGGRQF
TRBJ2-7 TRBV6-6 ASVVQRGTYEQY
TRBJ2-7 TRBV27 ASSKTRTLGVSEQY
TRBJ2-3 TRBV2 ASSEAMGRRTDTQY
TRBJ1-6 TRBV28 ASRWGGTGGSNSPLH
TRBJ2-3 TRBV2 ASSELVPTDTQY
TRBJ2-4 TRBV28 ASSWEGRAKNIQY
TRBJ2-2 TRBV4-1 ASSNPGLAGAFSGELF
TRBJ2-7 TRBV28 ASSLEGTSREQY
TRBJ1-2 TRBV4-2 ASSQEATVNYGYT
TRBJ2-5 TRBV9 ASSLSDTQETQY
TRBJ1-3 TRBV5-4 ASSTVQGVSGNTIY
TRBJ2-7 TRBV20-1 SASYEQY
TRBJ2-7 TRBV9 ASSVSGRAHRQY
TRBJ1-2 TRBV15 ATSRGTTPGT
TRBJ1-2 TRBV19 ASSVRRQFYGYT
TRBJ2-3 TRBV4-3 ASSQDWASTDTQY
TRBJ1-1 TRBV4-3 ASSLELRDTEAF
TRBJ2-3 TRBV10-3 AIGTSGSTDTQY
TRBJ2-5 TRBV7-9 ASISSPGGQETQY
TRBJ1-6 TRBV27 ASMGGSSYNSPLH
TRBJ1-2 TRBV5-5 ASSFGENYGYT
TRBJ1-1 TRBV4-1 ASSQEQGTF
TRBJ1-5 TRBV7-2 ASSLQKGASNQPQH
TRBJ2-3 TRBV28 ASSLDPGGGVGADTQY
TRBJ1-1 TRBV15 ATSIYRDTEAF
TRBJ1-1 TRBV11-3 ASSLGTGRTEAF
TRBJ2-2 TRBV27 ASSRTGVPTGELF
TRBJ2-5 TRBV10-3 AINVGFQETQY
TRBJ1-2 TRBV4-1 ASSQLWTGALDGYT
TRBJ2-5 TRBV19 ASSSGRVVETQY
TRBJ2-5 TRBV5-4 ASSLGGGPETQY
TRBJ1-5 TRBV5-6 ASSYPGDNQPQH
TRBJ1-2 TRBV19 ASIPGQGGHGYT